This T cell receptor (beta chain) was sequenced in a study of T cell responses to AZD1222 COVID-19 vaccine (dated by TCRdb to the early 2020s). Concerning the study at large: TCR sequencing was performed for some 250 trial participants, of whom roughly 200 were given two doses of AZD1222 and some 25 were given two doses of MenACWY control vaccine. Enrollment into the trials was organized by age into subgroups of 18-55, 56-69 and 70-plus years, and those subgroups contained around 150, 28 and 57 TCR-sequenced participants, respectively.

General conclusions and limits of the study: Participants were mostly white British and included more females than males, and it was suggested by the authors that clonal diversity may have been underestimated. Because no day 14 peak-response samples were available, the repertoires could be characterized only after the peak T cell response. In the small 56-69-year group, the increase in depth fell short of significance, most likely because of low power. Reportedly, almost half of the unique spike-specific TCRs recognized epitopes lying outside the regions that are mutated in the B.1.351 and B.1.1.7 variants. The whole spike protein was spanned by vaccine-associated CD4 TCRs, and dominant responses were seen in regions 160-218 and 743-854. After two AZD1222 doses, spike-specific TCR breadth and depth were significantly higher than at day 0 and than in MenACWY recipients. Only six AZD1222 recipients were SARS-CoV-2 seropositive at baseline, limiting conclusions about previously exposed vaccinees.

The sample's time point label, in plain terms: baseline before first vaccination. The sample's treatment or condition label, in plain terms: meningococcal conjugate vaccine given as trial control. Vaccinee samples were obtained from the UK trials COV001 and COV002, which included a single-blind randomized controlled phase 2/3 trial of AZD1222 (ChAdOx1 nCoV-19) in healthy adults. Trial participant PBMC samples were collected at day 0 and day 28 after the second dose for TCRbeta chain sequencing. Trimming takes 1 base from V and 0 bases from J, and the germline ends sit 7 bases apart. Looking up the germline V gene (reference sequence) yields CDR1 LGHDT and CDR2 YNNKEL. From its cysteine to its phenylalanine, the CDR3 spans 14 amino acids. Only CDR3 DNA is held: 42 bases, read in frame from base 1. The CDR3 regions of human TCRbeta chains were analyzed by immunosequencing. As for the original processing: Repertoire TCRs were checked for matches against a reference library of SARS-CoV-2-specific TCRs that had been generated using the MIRA antigen-specificity platform. Breadth was defined as the fraction of unique TCRs that were SARS-CoV-2-associated, and depth was defined as the fraction of total T cells that were SARS-CoV-2-associated. Using the MIRA data, every spike-specific TCR was mapped to the spike region that the TCR reacted to and assigned to either a CD4 or a CD8 class. Log10-transformed breadth and depth values were compared by one-way ANOVA with Sidak's multiple comparisons tests. Drawn from immuneACCESS, this table holds only the in-frame rearrangements with V and J called that TCRdb kept. Clones are partly lost; checked studies trace under half to an unresolved V gene and leave the rest unexplained. V and J calls and clone size are copied from that table; D and trimming were computed from the DNA. The sample table shows about 140,000 clones, and 80% to 95% are seen once. Together, the top ten hold approximately 0.96% of the sample.

A word on this clone: Its antigen is not yet known. Per-nucleotide qualities are absent, and no much larger clonotype sits a single base away.

The rearrangement combines TRBV3-1 (or the pseudogene TRBV3-2) with TRBJ2-7; no D segment can be confidently identified. This receptor was obtained from an adult in good health. Here the sequenced sample was peripheral blood, taken on day 0 of MenACWY control vaccination. The CDR3 in this case is CASSQVRPSYEQYF. The sequenced DNA: TGTGCCAGCAGCCAAGTCCGCCCCTCCTACGAGCAGTACTTC.